Listed below are T cell receptor beta chains from one sample, sequenced in a study of patients and donors after allogeneic stem cell transplantation. TCRdb analysed the RT-PCR reads with MiXCR anew, one entry per CDR3 protein. The table shows about 960,000 distinct CDR3 sequences, with 15% to 20% occurring only once. Sequences were obtained from blood, either unsorted or a sorted T cell fraction (not recorded which). All receptors come from a human donor who was either an allogeneic HSCT recipient or a stem cell or donor lymphocyte infusion donor (not recorded which). It is not recorded whose cells these are; they may come from a transplant donor. CDR3s include the opening cysteine and the closing phenylalanine or tryptophan. A D gene is named only where the DNA matches it firmly. Clone sizes are given selectively: once, few, many, or a class where the clone is expanded.

J | length | D | size | V | CDR3 | DNA
TRBJ2-7 | 15 | - | - | TRBV5-1 | CASSLVRGASYEQYF | TGCGCCAGCAGCTTGGTCAGGGGAGCATCCTACGAGCAGTACTTC
TRBJ2-5 | 12 | TRBD2 | once | TRBV20-1 | CSCGREKETQYF | TGTAGTTGCGGGAGAGAAAAAGAGACCCAGTACTTC
TRBJ2-7 | 15 | - | few | TRBV20-1 | CSARDYGSGSYEQYF | TGCAGTGCTAGAGATTACGGGAGTGGATCCTACGAGCAGTACTTC
TRBJ2-3 | 17 | TRBD2 | - | TRBV10-3 | CAISEPRGGPGSDTQYF | TGTGCCATCAGTGAGCCCCGGGGGGGGCCGGGGTCAGATACGCAGTATTTT
TRBJ1-6 | 13 | - | - | TRBV18 | CASSPNPNSPLHF | TGTGCCAGCTCACCGAACCCCAATTCACCCCTCCACTTT
TRBJ1-1 | 12 | - | few | TRBV24-1 | CATSGVNTEAFF | TGTGCCACCAGTGGAGTGAACACTGAAGCTTTCTTT
TRBJ1-1 | 17 | - | few | TRBV4-3 | CASSQDRRVGGNTEAFF | TGCGCCAGCAGCCAAGATCGTCGTGTCGGGGGGAACACTGAAGCTTTCTTT
TRBJ2-7 | 16 | TRBD2 | many | TRBV4-3 | CASSQEKRGNIYEQYF | TGCGCCAGCAGCCAAGAAAAGCGGGGGAACATCTACGAGCAGTACTTC
TRBJ2-1 | 15 | TRBD2 | - | TRBV5-1 | CASNSPGGLGNEQFF | TGCGCCAGCAACAGTCCGGGAGGTCTGGGCAATGAGCAGTTCTTC
TRBJ2-1 | 15 | - | many | TRBV4-3 | CASSQGAGEFNEQFF | TGCGCCAGCAGCCAAGGGGCAGGGGAGTTCAATGAGCAGTTCTTC
TRBJ2-7 | 16 | - | - | TRBV18 | CASSPLIQAAPYEQYF | TGTGCCAGCTCACCACTGATACAGGCTGCTCCCTACGAGCAGTACTTC
TRBJ2-7 | 15 | TRBD2 | many | TRBV15 | CATSQTGGDSYEQYF | TGTGCCACCTCCCAAACGGGAGGGGACTCCTACGAGCAGTACTTC
TRBJ2-1 | 12 | - | many | TRBV5-1 | CASSGSYNEQFF | TGTGCCAGCAGCGGCTCCTACAATGAGCAGTTCTTC
TRBJ2-2 | 16 | TRBD1 | - | TRBV7-9 | CASSLGQGSNTGELFF | TGTGCCAGCAGCTTAGGACAGGGGTCGAACACCGGGGAGCTGTTTTTT
TRBJ1-1 | 15 | - | - | TRBV6-5 | CASSYSRGTNTEAFF | TGTGCCAGCAGTTACTCAAGGGGCACGAACACTGAAGCTTTCTTT
TRBJ1-2 | 15 | - | few | TRBV12-3/TRBV12-4 | CASRPTPGAINGYTF | TGTGCCAGCAGGCCAACCCCAGGCGCTATCAATGGCTACACCTTC
TRBJ2-7 | 15 | - | few | TRBV25-1 | CASSEYIGPENEQYF | TGTGCCAGCAGTGAATACATAGGCCCGGAAAACGAGCAGTACTTC
TRBJ2-1 | 14 | - | - | TRBV20-1 | CSAREGFSYNEQFF | TGCAGTGCTAGAGAGGGTTTCAGTTACAATGAGCAGTTCTTC
TRBJ2-1 | 15 | - | - | TRBV3-1 | CASSHLDRTYNEQFF | TGTGCCAGCAGCCATCTAGACAGAACCTACAATGAGCAGTTCTTC
TRBJ2-3 | 15 | - | few | TRBV4-3 | CASSQEYSLTDTQYF | TGCGCCAGCAGCCAAGAGTACAGCCTCACAGATACGCAGTATTTT
TRBJ2-1 | 15 | TRBD2 | - | TRBV27 | CASSFRLAANNEQFF | TGTGCCAGCAGTTTTCGACTAGCGGCGAACAATGAGCAGTTCTTC
TRBJ1-1 | 13 | TRBD1 | - | TRBV25-1 | CASRTPGGSSAFF | TGTGCCAGCCGTACACCAGGGGGGAGCTCAGCTTTCTTT
TRBJ2-2 | 17 | - | - | TRBV4-2 | CASSPVRVGPNTGELFF | TGTGCCAGCAGCCCAGTGCGGGTAGGGCCGAACACCGGGGAGCTGTTTTTT
TRBJ2-1 | 18 | TRBD1 | - | TRBV4-1 | CASSLRSPGQGMYNEQFF | TGCGCCAGCAGCCTCCGATCTCCGGGACAGGGTATGTACAATGAGCAGTTCTTC
TRBJ2-5 | 15 | - | - | TRBV5-1 | CASRIPGPGAETQYF | TGCGCCAGCAGAATACCGGGCCCCGGGGCGGAGACCCAGTACTTC
TRBJ1-5 | 15 | - | few | TRBV12-3/TRBV12-4 | CASSLRLAGFQPQHF | TGTGCCAGCAGTTTAAGACTAGCAGGGTTTCAACCCCAGCATTTT